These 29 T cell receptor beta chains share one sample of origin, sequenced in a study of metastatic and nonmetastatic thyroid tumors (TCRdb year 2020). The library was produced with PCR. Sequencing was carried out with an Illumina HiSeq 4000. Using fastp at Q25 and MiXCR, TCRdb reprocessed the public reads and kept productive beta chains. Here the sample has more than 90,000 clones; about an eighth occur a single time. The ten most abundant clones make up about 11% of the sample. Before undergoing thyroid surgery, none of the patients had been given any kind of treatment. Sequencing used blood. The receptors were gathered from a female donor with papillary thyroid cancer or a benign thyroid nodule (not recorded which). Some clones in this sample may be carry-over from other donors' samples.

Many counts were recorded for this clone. The CDR3 nucleotides read TGTGCCAGCAGCGCCGACCCTGCCCCCGGCGCCTACAATGAGCAGTTCTTC. Amino acids: CASSADPAPGAYNEQFF. The chain employs TRBV9 and TRBJ2-1, with no clear D. This CDR3 spans 17 amino acids. CDR1 SGDLS and CDR2 YYNGEE come from the germline V gene. Trimming pared 3 bases from V and 2 bases from J, leaving 18 bases between.

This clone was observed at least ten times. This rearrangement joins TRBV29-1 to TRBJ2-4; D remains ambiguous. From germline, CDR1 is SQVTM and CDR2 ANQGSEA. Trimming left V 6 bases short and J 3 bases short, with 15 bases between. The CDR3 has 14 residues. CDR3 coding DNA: TGCAGCGTAGACCGGAGTTTAGTCAAAAACATTCAGTACTTC. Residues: CSVDRSLVKNIQYF. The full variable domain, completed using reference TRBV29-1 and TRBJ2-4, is SAVISQKPSRDICQRGTSLTIQCQVDSQVTMMFWYRQQPGQSLTLIATANQGSEATYESGFVIDKFPISRPNLTFSTLTVSNMSPEDSSIYLCSVDRSLVKNIQYFGAGTRLSVL.

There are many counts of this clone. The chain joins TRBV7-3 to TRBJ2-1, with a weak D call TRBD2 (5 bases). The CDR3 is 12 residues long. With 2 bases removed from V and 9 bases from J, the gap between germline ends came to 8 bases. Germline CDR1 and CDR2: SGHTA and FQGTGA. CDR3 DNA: TGTGCCAGCAGCTTAGGAGGCGGTGAGCAGTTCTTC. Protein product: CASSLGGGEQFF.

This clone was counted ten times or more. In nucleotides, the CDR3 is TGCAGTGCTGACCGGGACTCTTCCTACAATGAGCAGTTCTTC. As protein: CSADRDSSYNEQFF. This chain links TRBV20-1 with TRBJ2-1, with TRBD2 as a possible D gene (6 bases). This CDR3 has 14 residues. V shed 5 bases and J shed 1 base, with 12 bases lying between them. CDR1 is DFQATT, CDR2 SNEGSKA, per germline (reference sequence).

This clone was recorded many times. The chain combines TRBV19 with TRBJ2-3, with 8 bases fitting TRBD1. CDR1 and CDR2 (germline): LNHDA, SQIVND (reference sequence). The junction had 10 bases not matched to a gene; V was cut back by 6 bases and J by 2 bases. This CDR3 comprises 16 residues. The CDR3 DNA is TGTGCCAGTAGACCTACACACAGGGGGAACACAGATACGCAGTATTTT. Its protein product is CASRPTHRGNTDTQYF.

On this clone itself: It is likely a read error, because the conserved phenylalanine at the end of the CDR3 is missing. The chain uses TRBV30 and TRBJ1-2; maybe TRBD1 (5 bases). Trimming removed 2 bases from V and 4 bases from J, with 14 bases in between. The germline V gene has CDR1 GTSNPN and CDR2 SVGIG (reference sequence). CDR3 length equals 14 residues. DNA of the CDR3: TGTGCCTGGAGTTTACTGGGGGACCTCTATGGCTACACCTCC. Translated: CAWSLLGDLYGYTS.

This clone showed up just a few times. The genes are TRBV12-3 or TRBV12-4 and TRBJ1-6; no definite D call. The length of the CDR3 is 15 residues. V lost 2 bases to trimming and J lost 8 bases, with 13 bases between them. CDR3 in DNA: TGTGCCAGCAGTTTATTGGGCGCTGAGGATTCACCCCTCCACTTT. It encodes CASSLLGAEDSPLHF.

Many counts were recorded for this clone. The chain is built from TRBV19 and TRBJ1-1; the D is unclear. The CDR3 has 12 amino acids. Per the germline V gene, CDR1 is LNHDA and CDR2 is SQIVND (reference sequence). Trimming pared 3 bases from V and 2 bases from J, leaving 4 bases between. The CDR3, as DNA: TGTGCCAGTAGTATTAGTAACACTGAAGCTTTCTTT. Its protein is CASSISNTEAFF.

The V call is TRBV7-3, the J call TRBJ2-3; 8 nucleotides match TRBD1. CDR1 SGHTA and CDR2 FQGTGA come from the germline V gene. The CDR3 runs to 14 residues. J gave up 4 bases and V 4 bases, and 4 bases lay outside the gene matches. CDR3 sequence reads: CASSSGTGADTQYF. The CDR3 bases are TGTGCCAGCAGCTCCGGGACAGGTGCAGATACGCAGTATTTT.

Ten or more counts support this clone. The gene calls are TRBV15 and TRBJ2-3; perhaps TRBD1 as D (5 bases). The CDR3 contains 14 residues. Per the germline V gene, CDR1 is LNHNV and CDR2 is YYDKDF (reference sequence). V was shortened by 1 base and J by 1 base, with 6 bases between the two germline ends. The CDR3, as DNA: TGTGCCACCAGCAGAGTCAGGGGCACAGATACGCAGTATTTT. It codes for CATSRVRGTDTQYF.

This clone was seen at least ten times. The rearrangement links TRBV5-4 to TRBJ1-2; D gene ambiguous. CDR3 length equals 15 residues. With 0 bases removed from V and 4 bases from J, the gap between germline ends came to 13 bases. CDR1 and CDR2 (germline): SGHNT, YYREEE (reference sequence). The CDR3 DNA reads TGTGCCAGCAGCTTGGGAGGGAGATCTGGCTATGGCTACACCTTC. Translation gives CASSLGGRSGYGYTF. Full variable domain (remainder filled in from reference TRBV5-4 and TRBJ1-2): ETGVTQSPTHLIKTRGQQVTLRCSSQSGHNTVSWYQQALGQGPQFIFQYYREEENGRGNFPPRFSGLQFPNYSSELNVNALELDDSALYLCASSLGGRSGYGYTFGSGTRLTVV.

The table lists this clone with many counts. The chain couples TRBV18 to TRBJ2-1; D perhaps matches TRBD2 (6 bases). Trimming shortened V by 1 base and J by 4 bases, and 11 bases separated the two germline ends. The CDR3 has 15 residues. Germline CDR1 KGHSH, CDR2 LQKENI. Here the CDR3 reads CASSPLAEQYNEQFF. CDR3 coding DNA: TGTGCCAGCTCACCACTAGCGGAACAATACAATGAGCAGTTCTTC. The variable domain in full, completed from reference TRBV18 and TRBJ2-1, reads NAGVMQNPRHLVRRRGQEARLRCSPMKGHSHVYWYRQLPEEGLKFMVYLQKENIIDESGMPKERFSAEFPKEGPSILRIQQVVRGDSAAYFCASSPLAEQYNEQFFGPGTRLTVL.

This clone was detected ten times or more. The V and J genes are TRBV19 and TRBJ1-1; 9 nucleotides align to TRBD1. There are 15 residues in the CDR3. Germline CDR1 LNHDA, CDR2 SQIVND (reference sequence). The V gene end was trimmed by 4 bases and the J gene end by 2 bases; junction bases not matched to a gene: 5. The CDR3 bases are TGTGCCAGTAGTACCGGGACAGGGTTTAACACTGAAGCTTTCTTT. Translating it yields CASSTGTGFNTEAFF.

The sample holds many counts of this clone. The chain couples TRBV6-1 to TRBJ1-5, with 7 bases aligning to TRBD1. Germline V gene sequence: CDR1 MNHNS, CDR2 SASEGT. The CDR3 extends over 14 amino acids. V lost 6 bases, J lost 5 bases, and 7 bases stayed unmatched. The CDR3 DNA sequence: TGTGCCAGCAGACTCTACAGGGGCGATCAGCCCCAGCATTTT. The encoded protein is CASRLYRGDQPQHF.

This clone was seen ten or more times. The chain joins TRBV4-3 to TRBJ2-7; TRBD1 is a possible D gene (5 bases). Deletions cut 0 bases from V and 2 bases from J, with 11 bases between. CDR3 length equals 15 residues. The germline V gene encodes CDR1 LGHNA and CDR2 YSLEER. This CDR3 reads CASSQDQGAPYEQYF. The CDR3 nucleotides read TGCGCCAGCAGCCAAGATCAAGGGGCCCCCTACGAGCAGTACTTC.

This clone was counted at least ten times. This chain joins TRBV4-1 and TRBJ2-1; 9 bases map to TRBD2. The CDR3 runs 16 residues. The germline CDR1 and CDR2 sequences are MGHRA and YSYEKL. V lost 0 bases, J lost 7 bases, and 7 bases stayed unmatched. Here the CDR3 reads CASSQDLRGRVNEQFF. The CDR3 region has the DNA TGCGCCAGCAGCCAAGATCTCCGCGGGAGGGTAAATGAGCAGTTCTTC.

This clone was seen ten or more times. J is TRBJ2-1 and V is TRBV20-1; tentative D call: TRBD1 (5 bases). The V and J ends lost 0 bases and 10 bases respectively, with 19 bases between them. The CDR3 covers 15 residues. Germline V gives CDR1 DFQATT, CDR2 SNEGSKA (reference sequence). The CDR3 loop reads CSARDHQGKSGEQFF. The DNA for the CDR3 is TGCAGTGCTAGAGATCATCAGGGAAAGTCTGGAGAGCAGTTCTTC.

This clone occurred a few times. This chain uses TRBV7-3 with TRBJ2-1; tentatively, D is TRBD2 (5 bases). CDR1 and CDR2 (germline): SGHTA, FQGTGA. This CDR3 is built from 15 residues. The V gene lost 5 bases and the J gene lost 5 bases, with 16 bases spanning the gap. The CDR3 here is CASSGEGWEHNEQFF. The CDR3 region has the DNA TGTGCCAGCAGCGGAGAGGGTTGGGAACACAATGAGCAGTTCTTC.

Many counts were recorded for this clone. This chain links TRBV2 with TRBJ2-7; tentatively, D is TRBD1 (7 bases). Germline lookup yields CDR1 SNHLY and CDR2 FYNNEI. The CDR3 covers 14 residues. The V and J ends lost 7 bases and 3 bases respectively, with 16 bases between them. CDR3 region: CASTEAGQSYEQYF. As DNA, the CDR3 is TGTGCCAGCACCGAGGCGGGACAGAGCTACGAGCAGTACTTC.

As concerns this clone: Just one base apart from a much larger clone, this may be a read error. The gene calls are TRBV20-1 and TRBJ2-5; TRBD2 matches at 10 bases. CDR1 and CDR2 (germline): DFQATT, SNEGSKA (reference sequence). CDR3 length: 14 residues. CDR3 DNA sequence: TGCAGTGCATATAGCGGGGGGCTACAAGAGATCCAGTACTTC. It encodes CSAYSGGLQEIQYF.

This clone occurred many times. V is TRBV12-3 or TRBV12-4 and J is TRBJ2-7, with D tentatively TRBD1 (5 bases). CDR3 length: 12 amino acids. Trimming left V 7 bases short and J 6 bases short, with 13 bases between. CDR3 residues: CASTIPGLEQYF. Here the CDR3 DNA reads TGTGCCAGCACCATACCAGGGCTCGAGCAGTACTTC.

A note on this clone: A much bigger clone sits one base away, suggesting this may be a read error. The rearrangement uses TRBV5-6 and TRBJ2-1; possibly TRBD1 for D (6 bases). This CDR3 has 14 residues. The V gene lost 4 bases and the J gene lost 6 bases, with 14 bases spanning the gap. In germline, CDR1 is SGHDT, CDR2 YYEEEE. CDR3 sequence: CASSLPTGINEQFF. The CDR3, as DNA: TGTGCCAGCAGCCTCCCTACAGGGATCAATGAGCAGTTCTTC.

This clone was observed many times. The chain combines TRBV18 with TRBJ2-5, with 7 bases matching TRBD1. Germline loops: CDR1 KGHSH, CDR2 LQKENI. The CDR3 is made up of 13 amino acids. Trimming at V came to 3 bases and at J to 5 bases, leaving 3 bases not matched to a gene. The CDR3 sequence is CASSPTGMETQYF. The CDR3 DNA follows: TGTGCCAGCTCACCGACAGGGATGGAGACCCAGTACTTC.

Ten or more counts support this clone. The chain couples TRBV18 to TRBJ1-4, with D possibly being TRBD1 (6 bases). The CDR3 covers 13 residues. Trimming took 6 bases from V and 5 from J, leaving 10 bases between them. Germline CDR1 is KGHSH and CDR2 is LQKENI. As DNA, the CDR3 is TGTGCCAGCTCCCGGGGGCAGAATGAAAAACTGTTTTTT. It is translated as CASSRGQNEKLFF.

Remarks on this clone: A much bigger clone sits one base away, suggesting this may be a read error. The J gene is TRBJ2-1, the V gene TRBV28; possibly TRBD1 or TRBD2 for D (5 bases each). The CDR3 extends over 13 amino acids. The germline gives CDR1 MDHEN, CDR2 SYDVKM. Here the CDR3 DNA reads TGTGCCACCCGGGCAGGGACCTACAATGAGCATTTCTTC. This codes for CATRAGTYNEHFF.

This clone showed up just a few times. This chain's CDR3 is CASSTIGRAEQYF. As DNA, the CDR3 is TGTGCCAGCAGTACCATTGGGAGGGCGGAGCAGTACTTC. The V and J genes are TRBV6-1 and TRBJ2-7; 7 bases line up with TRBD2. In germline, CDR1 is MNHNS, CDR2 SASEGT. Trimming cost V 5 bases and J 7 bases; bases outside gene matches: 8. The CDR3 loop spans 13 amino acids.

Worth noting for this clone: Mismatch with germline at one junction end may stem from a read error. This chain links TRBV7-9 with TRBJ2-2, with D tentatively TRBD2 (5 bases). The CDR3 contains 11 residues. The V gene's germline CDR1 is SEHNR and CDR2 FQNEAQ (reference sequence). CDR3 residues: CASAEAGELLF. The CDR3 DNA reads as TGTGCCAGCGCCGAGGCCGGGGAGCTGCTTTTT.

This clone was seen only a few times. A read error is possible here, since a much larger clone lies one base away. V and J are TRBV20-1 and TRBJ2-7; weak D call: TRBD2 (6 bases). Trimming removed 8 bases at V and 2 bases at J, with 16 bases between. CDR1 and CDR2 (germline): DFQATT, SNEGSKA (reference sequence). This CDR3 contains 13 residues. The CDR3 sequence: CSSAERAAYEQYF. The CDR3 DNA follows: TGCAGTTCCGCAGAGCGGGCCGCCTACGAGCAGTACTTC.

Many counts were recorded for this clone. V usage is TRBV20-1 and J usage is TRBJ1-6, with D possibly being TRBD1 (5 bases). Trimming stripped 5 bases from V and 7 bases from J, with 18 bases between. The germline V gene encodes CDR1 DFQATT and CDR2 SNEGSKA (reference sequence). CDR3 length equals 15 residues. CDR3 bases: TGCAGTGCTTACCCTTCTCACAGGCGGAATTCACCCCTCCACTTT. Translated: CSAYPSHRRNSPLHF.